The 27 T cell receptor beta chains reported below all come from one sample, sequenced in a study of T cells after yellow fever vaccination. TCRdb re-derived calls from the 5' RACE reads in MiXCR, one entry per CDR3 protein. The data hold nearly 300,000 distinct CDR3 sequences, with less than 9.5% observed a single time. This specimen was CD4+ T cells sorted from PBMCs, taken 5 days after the yellow fever booster vaccination. The receptors were sampled from a man between 18 and 35 years old who received the YFV17D yellow fever vaccine.

This clonotype was detected once. The V call is TRBV2, the J call TRBJ1-5; TRBD1 is a possible D gene (5 bases). Trimming left V 7 bases short and J 4 bases short, with 11 bases between. Germline V gene sequence: CDR1 SNHLY, CDR2 FYNNEI. This CDR3 is built from 13 residues. This CDR3 reads CASTVGENQPQHF. The DNA for the CDR3 is TGTGCCAGCACGGTAGGGGAGAATCAGCCCCAGCATTTT.

This clonotype has ten or more counts. This chain links TRBV5-1 with TRBJ1-1, with D unresolved. The CDR3 length is 14 residues. The V end was cut by 0 bases, the J end by 1 base, with 7 bases between. Looked up from germline, CDR1 is SGHRS and CDR2 is YFSETQ. The CDR3 spells CASSLGGRNTEAFF. The DNA for the CDR3 is TGCGCCAGCAGCTTGGGAGGGAGGAACACTGAAGCTTTCTTT.

In its sample, this clonotype was seen a few times. As DNA, the CDR3 is TGTGCCAGCAGCTTTCCCCTGTCGGCCACTGAAGCTTTCTTT. It encodes CASSFPLSATEAFF. J is TRBJ1-1 and V is TRBV7-9; D gene uncertain. CDR1 is SEHNR and CDR2 is FQNEAQ in the germline V gene (reference sequence). V gave up 3 bases and J gave up 4 bases, with 12 bases separating them. CDR3 length: 14 amino acids.

The CDR3 spells CSARASSGQETQYF. CDR3 coding DNA: TGCAGTGCTAGAGCCTCTAGCGGACAAGAGACCCAGTACTTC. V gene TRBV20-1 combines with J gene TRBJ2-5, with TRBD2 matching 7 bases. With V trimmed by 1 base and J by 2 bases, 4 bases remained unmatched. This CDR3 comprises 14 residues. Looked up from germline, CDR1 is DFQATT and CDR2 is SNEGSKA (reference sequence).

The table lists this clonotype with many counts. The gene calls are TRBV7-3 and TRBJ2-1; 8 bases are a match to TRBD2. The V gene's germline CDR1 is SGHTA and CDR2 FQGTGA. The V and J ends lost 1 base and 0 bases, in that order; junction bases with no gene match: 2. The CDR3 covers 16 residues. This CDR3 reads CASSLMAGGSYNEQFF. The DNA for the CDR3 is TGTGCCAGCAGCTTAATGGCGGGGGGCTCCTACAATGAGCAGTTCTTC.

J is TRBJ2-7 and V is TRBV27, with D perhaps given as TRBD1 or TRBD2 (5 bases each). Germline V gene sequence: CDR1 MNHEY, CDR2 SMNVEV (reference sequence). This CDR3 is built from 15 residues. Trimming stripped 2 bases from V and 4 bases from J, with 15 bases between. The CDR3 region is CASSLTGGGLYEQYV. CDR3 in DNA: TGTGCCAGCAGTTTAACAGGTGGGGGATTGTACGAGCAGTACGTC.

V gene TRBV5-5 combines with J gene TRBJ2-6, with D hard to call. V gave up 0 bases and J gave up 1 base, with 5 bases separating them. This CDR3 contains 15 residues. Germline values: CDR1 SGHKS, CDR2 YYEKEE (reference sequence). The CDR3: CASSLAISGANVLTF. Written as DNA, the CDR3 is TGTGCCAGCAGCTTGGCCATTTCTGGGGCCAACGTCCTGACTTTC.

This clonotype was observed many times. V is TRBV5-5 and J is TRBJ1-2; a weak D match, TRBD1 (5 bases). V lost 4 bases and J 10 bases, leaving 17 bases between the germline ends. Germline CDR1 is SGHKS and CDR2 is YYEKEE (reference sequence). This CDR3 has 13 residues. The CDR3 coding sequence is TGTGCCAGCAGCAATTCTCCCTCAGGGAACTACACCTTC. It encodes CASSNSPSGNYTF.

This chain joins TRBV28 and TRBJ2-5; D call uncertain. Germline-derived CDR1 and CDR2 are MDHEN and SYDVKM. The CDR3 runs to 13 residues. Trimming cost V 7 bases and J 6 bases, with 15 bases left between them. As DNA, the CDR3 is TGTGCCAGCAAATTAGGGAACGCGAAGACCCAGTACTTC. This gives the protein CASKLGNAKTQYF.

The gene calls are TRBV6-5 and TRBJ2-2; perhaps D is TRBD1 or TRBD2 (5 bases each). Between the trimmed V and J ends, which lost 7 bases and 6 bases, there was a span of 18 bases. The germline gives CDR1 MNHEY, CDR2 SVGAGI. The CDR3 runs to 15 residues. The CDR3 sequence: CASTTPGKGAGELFF. For the CDR3, the DNA is TGTGCCAGCACGACCCCGGGAAAAGGGGCCGGGGAGCTGTTTTTT.

This clonotype has a handful of counts. This chain joins TRBV6-2 or TRBV6-3 and TRBJ2-3, with 7 bases identical to TRBD2. The germline gives CDR1 MNHEY, CDR2 SVGEGT. The CDR3 loop spans 14 amino acids. Trimming cost V 8 bases and J 3 bases; bases outside gene matches: 8. CDR3: CASRTSWNTDTQYF. The CDR3, as DNA: TGTGCCAGCCGGACTAGTTGGAATACAGATACGCAGTATTTT.

This clonotype was observed a handful of times. The CDR3 nucleotides are TGTGCCAGCTCACCAGGGCAGGCCAGCTCCTACGAGCAGTACGTC. It is translated as CASSPGQASSYEQYV. The V gene is TRBV18, the J gene TRBJ2-7; D uncertain. V shed 2 bases and J shed 0 bases, with 11 bases lying between them. The CDR3 length is 15 residues. CDR1 is KGHSH and CDR2 is LQKENI in the germline V gene.

This clonotype has just a few counts. This rearrangement joins TRBV7-9 to TRBJ1-2; TRBD1 might be the D (6 bases). Germline CDR1 reads SEHNR; CDR2 reads FQNEAQ (reference sequence). The CDR3 has 12 amino acids. V lost 10 bases, J lost 8 bases, and 17 bases lay in between. The CDR3 protein is CAITRDTLGYTF. CDR3 coding DNA: TGTGCCATAACCCGGGACACGCTGGGCTACACCTTC.

Many counts were recorded for this clonotype. The chain is built from TRBV2 and TRBJ2-5; 12 bases match TRBD2. The germline CDR1 and CDR2 sequences are SNHLY and FYNNEI. The CDR3 sequence is 15 residues long. V lost 5 bases, J lost 2 bases, and 3 bases stayed unmatched. CDR3 DNA sequence: TGTGCCAGCAGTTACCTAGCGGGGGGGCAAGAGACCCAGTACTTC. It specifies CASSYLAGGQETQYF.

In its sample, this clonotype was seen a few times. The chain combines TRBV28 with TRBJ2-5; D remains unclear. Trimming took off 3 bases at V and 7 bases at J, with 12 bases between the two ends. Germline V gives CDR1 MDHEN, CDR2 SYDVKM. This CDR3 contains 13 residues. The CDR3 reads CASSLRGVGTQYF. CDR3 in DNA: TGTGCCAGCAGTTTGCGAGGAGTCGGGACCCAGTACTTC.

This clonotype has just a few counts. The genes are TRBV14 and TRBJ2-5; 8 bases align to TRBD2. Germline lookup yields CDR1 SGHDN and CDR2 FVKESK. The trim removed 1 base at V and 0 bases at J, leaving 7 bases unmatched. This CDR3 has 17 amino acids. The DNA of the CDR3 is TGTGCCAGCAGCCAAGGATTGGTAGCGGGGAACCAAGAGACCCAGTACTTC. Encoded protein: CASSQGLVAGNQETQYF.

This clonotype occurred many times. This sequence joins TRBV5-1 and TRBJ2-1, with 8 bases fitting TRBD2. The CDR3 covers 15 residues. CDR1 SGHRS and CDR2 YFSETQ come from the germline V gene. The V gene end was trimmed by 4 bases and the J gene end by 2 bases; junction bases not matched to a gene: 5. The CDR3 sequence: CASSREGETYNEQFF. As DNA, the CDR3 is TGCGCCAGCAGCCGGGAGGGGGAAACCTACAATGAGCAGTTCTTC.

The chain recombines TRBV7-9 with TRBJ1-1, with 8 positions matching TRBD1. The J segment lost 5 bases and the V segment lost 2 bases, leaving 4 bases of the junction unmatched. CDR1 is SEHNR and CDR2 is FQNEAQ in the germline V gene (reference sequence). There are 14 residues in the CDR3. CDR3 region: CASSLPGGRTEAFF. CDR3 DNA sequence: TGTGCCAGCAGCTTACCAGGGGGCAGAACTGAAGCTTTCTTT.

This clonotype was counted ten times or more. The rearrangement uses TRBV20-1 and TRBJ1-5; a weak D match, TRBD1 (5 bases). Looked up from germline, CDR1 is DFQATT and CDR2 is SNEGSKA (reference sequence). The CDR3 covers 12 residues. The V and J ends lost 5 bases and 7 bases respectively, with 12 bases between them. Here the CDR3 reads CSAHRREQPQHF. CDR3 sequence (DNA): TGCAGTGCTCACCGCAGGGAACAGCCCCAGCATTTT.

In its sample, this clonotype was seen many times. The chain employs TRBV5-5 and TRBJ2-4, with TRBD2 as a possible D gene (5 bases). Per germline, CDR1 SGHKS and CDR2 YYEKEE (reference sequence). V lost 1 base, J lost 3 bases, and 14 bases lay in between. The CDR3 extends over 16 amino acids. The CDR3: CASSLTVRVDKNIQYF. The CDR3 coding sequence is TGTGCCAGCAGCTTGACCGTGAGGGTAGACAAAAACATTCAGTACTTC. The variable domain in full, with the rest retrieved from reference TRBV5-5 and TRBJ2-4, is DAGVTQSPTHLIKTRGQQVTLRCSPISGHKSVSWYQQVLGQGPQFIFQYYEKEERGRGNFPDRFSARQFPNYSSELNVNALLLGDSALYLCASSLTVRVDKNIQYFGAGTRLSVL.

The table lists this clonotype with a few counts. The rearrangement joins TRBV6-2 or TRBV6-3 to TRBJ1-6; no clear D gene. Germline values: CDR1 MNHEY, CDR2 SVGEGT. This CDR3 spans 11 amino acids. The ends were cut back, 3 bases at V and 18 bases at J, with 12 bases in the middle. The CDR3 nucleotides are TGTGCCAGCAGTTATCTCGGGAAAGCCCACTTT. Protein: CASSYLGKAHF.

The chain carries TRBV7-6 and TRBJ2-3, with D perhaps given as TRBD1 or TRBD2 (6 bases each). The V gene lost 6 bases and the J gene lost 5 bases, with 21 bases spanning the gap. CDR3 length: 16 amino acids. The germline CDR1 and CDR2 sequences are SGHVS and FNYEAQ. CDR3 in DNA: TGTGCCAGCAGTCAAGGGTCCTCGGGGGCGGGAGATACGCAGTATTTT. Translating it yields CASSQGSSGAGDTQYF.

The chain has TRBV28 and TRBJ2-2; D gene uncertain. V was shortened by 5 bases and J by 1 base, with 17 bases between the two germline ends. The CDR3 sequence is 17 residues long. Germline V CDR1 and CDR2: MDHEN, SYDVKM. The CDR3 spells CASSTHWNAKNTGELFF. The CDR3 DNA is TGTGCCAGCAGTACACATTGGAACGCTAAGAACACCGGGGAGCTGTTTTTT.

The J gene is TRBJ2-2, the V gene TRBV9, with 8 positions matching TRBD2. Germline V CDR1 and CDR2: SGDLS, YYNGEE. With 4 bases clipped from V and 3 bases from J, the junction kept 8 bases outside the gene matches. The CDR3 is made up of 16 amino acids. The CDR3 loop is CASSPRGGGYTGELFF. The DNA for the CDR3 is TGTGCCAGCAGCCCCCGGGGGGGGGGGTACACCGGGGAGCTGTTTTTT.

This clonotype was seen repeatedly, ten times or more. The chain carries TRBV5-1 and TRBJ2-3; 8 bases line up with TRBD1. The CDR3 runs to 12 residues. Germline V gene lookup returns CDR1 SGHRS and CDR2 YFSETQ. Losses at the gene ends were 5 bases for V and 4 bases for J; bases not matched to a gene: 0. In DNA, the CDR3 is TGCGCCAGCAGACAGGGGGCAGATACGCAGTATTTT. It is translated as CASRQGADTQYF.

The V and J genes are TRBV6-5 and TRBJ1-1; tentatively, D is TRBD1 (5 bases). Germline CDR1 and CDR2: MNHEY and SVGAGI. Trimming pared 5 bases from V and 0 bases from J, leaving 13 bases between. This CDR3 contains 15 residues. CDR3 coding DNA: TGTGCCAGCAGTACGACCGGGACGGTGAACACTGAAGCTTTCTTT. This translates into CASSTTGTVNTEAFF.

Worth noting for this clonotype: One end of the junction fails to match germline, which may point to a read error. This chain uses TRBV7-6 with TRBJ2-1; the match to TRBD2 covers 7 bases. The CDR3 length is 12 residues. Germline CDR1 SGHVS, CDR2 FNYEAQ. CDR3 in DNA: TGTGCCAGCAGCCACTGGGGGGGGGTAGGGATCTTC. Amino acids: CASSHWGGVGIF.